This T cell receptor (beta chain) was documented in a study of T cells in Graves' hyperthyroidism and ophthalmopathy. Whole-study findings and limits: Progression to ophthalmopathy was predicted a median of 6.5 months early.

The cohort's ophthalmopathy patients, a group with duration under 3 months, had a Clinical Activity Score of at least 3 and a NOSPECS grade of at least 4. The PBMCs were sourced from fresh peripheral blood (around 10 ml). Authors of the study amplified TCR beta CDR3 regions from RNA transcripts. HTBI primers were employed in a first-round RT-PCR of the TCR CDR3. In TCRdb, the multiplex PCR reads were re-called with MiXCR into one record per CDR3 protein. The sample carries about 350,000 distinct CDR3 sequences, 15% to 20% recorded once. At least ten counts were recorded for this clonotype. The antigen remains undetermined. Specimen: blood. The clonotype was recovered from a woman aged 40 to 50 with Graves' ophthalmopathy.

Written as DNA, the CDR3 is TGTGCCAGCAGTTTGCCTGCAGGGGGCCCACCGCTGGAAGCTTTCTTT. Translation gives CASSLPAGGPPLEAFF. The chain links TRBV12-3 or TRBV12-4 to TRBJ1-1; TRBD1 matches 8 bases. The CDR3 totals 16 residues. V trimming: 3 bases; J trimming: 8 bases; junction bases outside the gene matches: 14.